This T cell receptor beta chain was identified during a study of T cells in Graves' hyperthyroidism and ophthalmopathy. Researchers took RNA transcripts and amplified the TCR beta CDR3 regions from them. In the first-round RT-PCR of the TCR CDR3, the HTBI primer set was used. TCRdb re-called the multiplex PCR reads through MiXCR, storing one row per CDR3 protein. The table shows 490,000 or so distinct CDR3 sequences, with about 20% occurring only once. Clinical symptoms, serum thyroxine and TRAb, thyroid ultrasound and orbital computed tomography were used for the diagnoses. This CDR3 is 15 amino acids long. The V segment lost 5 bases and the J segment 3 bases; nucleotides outside the gene matches: 8. CDR1 is MGHRA, CDR2 YSYEKL, per germline. Findings and limits, study-wide: Most expanded thyroid clonotypes above 0.001 also appeared in blood.

This clonotype was recorded once. Its antigen is currently unknown. Sequencing input: blood. The clonotype originates from a woman aged 70-85 years with Graves' ophthalmopathy. The V call is TRBV4-1, the J call TRBJ2-5; 8 nucleotides match TRBD2. The DNA for the CDR3 is TGCGCCAGCAGCAGGGATTTACTAGCGGAAGAGACCCAGTACTTC. Its translation is CASSRDLLAEETQYF.